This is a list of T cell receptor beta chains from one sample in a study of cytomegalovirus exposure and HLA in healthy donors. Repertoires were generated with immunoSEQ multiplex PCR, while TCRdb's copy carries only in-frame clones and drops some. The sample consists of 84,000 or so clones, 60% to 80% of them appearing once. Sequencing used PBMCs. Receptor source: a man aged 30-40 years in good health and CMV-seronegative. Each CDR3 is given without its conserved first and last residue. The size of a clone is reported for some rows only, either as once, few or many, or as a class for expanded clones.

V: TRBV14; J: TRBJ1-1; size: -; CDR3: ASSRNPGQGNTEAF
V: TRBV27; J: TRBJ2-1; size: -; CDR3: ASSFSVGGIISYNEQF
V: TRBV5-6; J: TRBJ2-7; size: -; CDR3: ASSSGSPYEQY
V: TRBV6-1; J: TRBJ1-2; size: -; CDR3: ASSEWVRVLDYGYT
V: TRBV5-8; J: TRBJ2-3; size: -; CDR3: ASSSSTSTDTQY
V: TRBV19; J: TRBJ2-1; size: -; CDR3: ASSETSGAYNEQF
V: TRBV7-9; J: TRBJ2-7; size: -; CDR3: ASSLGLAREQY
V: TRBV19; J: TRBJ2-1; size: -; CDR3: ASSIGGNNEQF
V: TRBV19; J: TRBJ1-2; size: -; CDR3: ASGIGGGGYT
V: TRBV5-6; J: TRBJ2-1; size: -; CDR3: ASSLVSSGNYNEQF
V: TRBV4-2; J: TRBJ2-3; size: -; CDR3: ASSQDRDTQY
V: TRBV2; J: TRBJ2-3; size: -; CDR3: ASSGRQGADTQY
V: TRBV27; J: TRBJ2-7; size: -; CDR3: ASSSTLNTRTYEQY
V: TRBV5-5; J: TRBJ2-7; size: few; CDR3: ASSLVEWAVEQY
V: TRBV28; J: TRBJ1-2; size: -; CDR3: ASSSSGVRAGGYT
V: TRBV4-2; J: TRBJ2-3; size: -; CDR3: ASSQLSGGATDTQY
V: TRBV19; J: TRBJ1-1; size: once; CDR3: ASSIRAGETEAF
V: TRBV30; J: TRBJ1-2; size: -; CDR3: AWSVKGASIKT
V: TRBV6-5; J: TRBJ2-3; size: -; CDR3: ASSYEGLITNTQY
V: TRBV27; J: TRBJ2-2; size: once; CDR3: ASSPGAFGELF
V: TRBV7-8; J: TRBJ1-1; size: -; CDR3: ASSLALRGRGTEAF
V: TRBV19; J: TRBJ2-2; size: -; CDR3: ASSIGGQGNTGELF